These T cell receptor beta chains were read from a single sample in a study of cytotoxic CD8 clonotypes in ibrutinib-treated CLL. Sequencing used immunoSEQ multiplex PCR; TCRdb keeps in-frame clones, though not all of them. The table records fewer than 70,000 clones, approximately 71% of them present only once. Specimen: PBMCs, collected after 12 months of ibrutinib treatment. Every receptor here comes from a human donor with chronic lymphocytic leukemia. Both conserved end residues are part of each CDR3. The D gene is left open where the match is weak. Size tells how often a clone was seen (once, few, many) or the class of an expanded clone, and some rows leave it out.

-	TRBV5-6	-	TRBJ2-3	TGTGCCAGCAGCTTGGCCAATGGGGTGCGCACAGATACGCAGTATTTT	CASSLANGVRTDTQYF
-	TRBV7-2	TRBD2	TRBJ2-2	TGTGCCAGCAGGGACCCGGGTGGGACTATCTTCGGGGAGCTGTTTTTT	CASRDPGGTIFGELFF
-	TRBV28	TRBD1	TRBJ1-3	TGTGCCAGCACCGACAGGGGTAATGGAAACACCATATATTTT	CASTDRGNGNTIYF
-	TRBV6-5	TRBD2	TRBJ2-2	TGTGCCAGCAGTTATGGACTAGCGGGAGCCGGGGAGCTGTTTTTT	CASSYGLAGAGELFF
-	TRBV7-8	-	TRBJ2-7	TGTGCCAGCAGCTTAATGACAGAGCGAGTTAGCTCCTACGAGCAGTACTTC	CASSLMTERVSSYEQYF
once	TRBV28	TRBD1	TRBJ2-1	TGTGCCAGCTGGGGCCAGGGGGATGAGCAGTTCTTC	CASWGQGDEQFF
few	TRBV7-2	-	TRBJ2-7	TGTGCCAGCAGCGTGGCGACACGCTACGAGCAGTACTTC	CASSVATRYEQYF
few	TRBV19	TRBD2	TRBJ2-1	TGTGCCAGTAGTGACCGGGTAGCGGGAGGGTGGTACAATGAGCAGTTCTTC	CASSDRVAGGWYNEQFF
-	TRBV27	-	TRBJ2-1	TGTGCCAGCAGTGTTACACGGGGTTACAATGAGCAGTTCTTC	CASSVTRGYNEQFF
once	TRBV15	-	TRBJ2-5	TGTGCCACCAGCAGAGCCCCCACCCAAGAGACCCAGTACTTC	CATSRAPTQETQYF
few	TRBV6-5	-	TRBJ2-1	TGTGCCAGCAGTCCACAGGGGGGGTACAATGAGCAGTTCTTC	CASSPQGGYNEQFF
once	TRBV19	-	TRBJ1-1	TGTGCCAGTAGTAACATAGCGGGACGTGAAGCTTTCTTT	CASSNIAGREAFF
-	TRBV9	-	TRBJ2-6	TGTGCCAGCAGTCAGTTTTTGAACAGGGCAGGATCCGGGGCCAACGTCCTGACTTTC	CASSQFLNRAGSGANVLTF
once	TRBV5-6	-	TRBJ2-1	TGTGCCAGCAGCTTGGTGGGGGGGCCCTACAATGAGCAGTTCTTC	CASSLVGGPYNEQFF
-	TRBV30	TRBD2	TRBJ2-2	TGTGCCTGGAGTCCCCTGCCGGGACTAGCGGCCACCGGGGAGCTGTTTTTT	CAWSPLPGLAATGELFF
few	TRBV5-6	-	TRBJ2-7	TGTGCCAGCAGGGTATTCGGCGGGTGGGGGGACGAGCAGTACTTC	CASRVFGGWGDEQYF
-	TRBV11-2	-	TRBJ1-4	TGTGCCAGCAGCCCTGGAAGAAGTGGAAAACTGTTTTTT	CASSPGRSGKLFF